These T cell receptor beta chains were read from a single sample in a study of shared clonotypes between healthy human individuals. Clones were sequenced by immunoSEQ multiplex PCR, and TCRdb holds only the in-frame ones, with some missing. In the table there are roughly 2.1 million clones, about 92% of which are singletons. The sequencing input was naive CD8+ T cells from PBMCs. Source of these receptors: a man in his late teens or twenties in good health. Some clones in this sample may be carry-over from other donors' samples. The CDR3 runs from the conserved cysteine through the conserved F or W. The order of the fields is CDR3 DNA, CDR3 protein, J gene, D gene, V gene, clone size. D genes are given only for firm matches. The size of a clone is reported for some rows only, either as once, few or many, or as a class for expanded clones.

CDR3 DNA: TGTGCCAGCAGTTTCGTATTTAGGACACCGAACACCGGGGAGCTGTTTTTT
CDR3 protein: CASSFVFRTPNTGELFF
J gene: TRBJ2-2
D gene: .
V gene: TRBV27
clone size: .

CDR3 DNA: TGTGCCAGCATCGGGGAGGGGCGCACCGGGGAGCTGTTTTTT
CDR3 protein: CASIGEGRTGELFF
J gene: TRBJ2-2
D gene: TRBD2
V gene: TRBV2
clone size: .

CDR3 DNA: TGCGCCAGCAGCTTGACGTTAGGGGTTGTGTACGAGCAGTACTTC
CDR3 protein: CASSLTLGVVYEQYF
J gene: TRBJ2-7
D gene: .
V gene: TRBV5-1
clone size: .

CDR3 DNA: TGTGCCAGCAGCCAAGATGGTCAGCGAGTCTACAATGAGCAGTTCTTC
CDR3 protein: CASSQDGQRVYNEQFF
J gene: TRBJ2-1
D gene: .
V gene: TRBV4-2
clone size: .

CDR3 DNA: TGTGCCAGCAGTTTCAAACAAAGCTCCTACAATGAGCAGTTCTTC
CDR3 protein: CASSFKQSSYNEQFF
J gene: TRBJ2-1
D gene: .
V gene: TRBV7-9
clone size: few

CDR3 DNA: TGTGCCAGCAGTTTGACTCTCGCGCCAGATACGCAGTATTTT
CDR3 protein: CASSLTLAPDTQYF
J gene: TRBJ2-3
D gene: .
V gene: TRBV28
clone size: once

CDR3 DNA: TGTGCCAGCAGTACCGGGACGGCCACTAGCACAGATACGCAGTATTTT
CDR3 protein: CASSTGTATSTDTQYF
J gene: TRBJ2-3
D gene: .
V gene: TRBV28
clone size: .

CDR3 DNA: TGTGCCAGCAGCGCGGGAAGACAGGGCGTGAACACTGAAGCTTTCTTT
CDR3 protein: CASSAGRQGVNTEAFF
J gene: TRBJ1-1
D gene: TRBD1
V gene: TRBV9
clone size: .

CDR3 DNA: TGTGCCAGCAGCTACAAAGGCACCGGGGAGCTGTTTTTT
CDR3 protein: CASSYKGTGELFF
J gene: TRBJ2-2
D gene: .
V gene: TRBV6-5
clone size: .

CDR3 DNA: TGTGCCAGCAGCTTCCGGACAGGAATCTACGAGCAGTACTTC
CDR3 protein: CASSFRTGIYEQYF
J gene: TRBJ2-7
D gene: TRBD1
V gene: TRBV5-5
clone size: once

CDR3 DNA: TGTGCCAGCAGCCCCGGCCAGAACTACAATGAGCAGTTCTTC
CDR3 protein: CASSPGQNYNEQFF
J gene: TRBJ2-1
D gene: .
V gene: TRBV27
clone size: .

CDR3 DNA: TGTGCCAGCAGTCCTAGGGGAGTGGAAGCTTTCTTT
CDR3 protein: CASSPRGVEAFF
J gene: TRBJ1-1
D gene: .
V gene: TRBV28
clone size: .

CDR3 DNA: TGTGCCAGCAGCCTACGGGGGGCCGTGGGGTTGCATGAGCAGTTCTTC
CDR3 protein: CASSLRGAVGLHEQFF
J gene: TRBJ2-1
D gene: .
V gene: TRBV7-2
clone size: once

CDR3 DNA: TGTGCCACCAGCCCTATTAGCGGGAGCGGGGACGAGCAGTACTTC
CDR3 protein: CATSPISGSGDEQYF
J gene: TRBJ2-7
D gene: TRBD2
V gene: TRBV15
clone size: .

CDR3 DNA: TGTGCCAGCAGCACCCGGGACAGACCACCCTACGAGCAGTACTTC
CDR3 protein: CASSTRDRPPYEQYF
J gene: TRBJ2-7
D gene: TRBD1
V gene: TRBV7-8
clone size: .

CDR3 DNA: TGTGCCTGGAGGGGACAGCTCCGAGACGAGCAGTACTTC
CDR3 protein: CAWRGQLRDEQYF
J gene: TRBJ2-7
D gene: TRBD1
V gene: TRBV30
clone size: once

CDR3 DNA: TGTGCCAGCTCACCACCGCGAGATATATTCGGGCAGGGGTACACCGGGGAGCTGTTTTTT
CDR3 protein: CASSPPRDIFGQGYTGELFF
J gene: TRBJ2-2
D gene: .
V gene: TRBV18
clone size: .

CDR3 DNA: TGTGCCAGCAGCTTATGGGGCGGAACCGCCTACGAGCAGTACTTC
CDR3 protein: CASSLWGGTAYEQYF
J gene: TRBJ2-7
D gene: .
V gene: TRBV7-9
clone size: .

CDR3 DNA: TGTGCCAGCAGCTTAGGGCGTACTAATGAAAAACTGTTTTTT
CDR3 protein: CASSLGRTNEKLFF
J gene: TRBJ1-4
D gene: .
V gene: TRBV7-2
clone size: once

CDR3 DNA: TGTGCCAGCAGTTTATCCGTTTGGGGGAACACTGAAGCTTTCTTT
CDR3 protein: CASSLSVWGNTEAFF
J gene: TRBJ1-1
D gene: .
V gene: TRBV28
clone size: .

CDR3 DNA: TGTGCCAGCAGTGAAGGGCAGGCAGGGGCCACTGAAGCTTTCTTT
CDR3 protein: CASSEGQAGATEAFF
J gene: TRBJ1-1
D gene: .
V gene: TRBV2
clone size: .

CDR3 DNA: TGTGCCAGCAGTCCCCACCGGGCTAGTAGTTCCTACAATGAGCAGTTCTTC
CDR3 protein: CASSPHRASSSYNEQFF
J gene: TRBJ2-1
D gene: .
V gene: TRBV27
clone size: once

CDR3 DNA: TGTGCCAGCAGTCGGACCCCGACAGGGAGCACAGATACGCAGTATTTT
CDR3 protein: CASSRTPTGSTDTQYF
J gene: TRBJ2-3
D gene: TRBD1
V gene: TRBV27
clone size: .

CDR3 DNA: TGTGCCAGCAGTGAAGTTGGGGGTCTTGAGGCTGAAGCTTTCTTT
CDR3 protein: CASSEVGGLEAEAFF
J gene: TRBJ1-1
D gene: .
V gene: TRBV2
clone size: .